The entry below gives a single T cell receptor (beta chain) sequence along with its context. Its antigen is as yet unknown. The source of the sample is a study of T-cell memory formation after mild COVID-19. Looking at the study overall: Among the donors, TCR clusters were largely specific to each donor.

Trimming removed 6 bases at V and 2 bases at J, with 13 bases between. The germline CDR1 and CDR2 sequences are SEHNR and FQNEAQ (reference sequence). CDR3 length equals 14 residues. Study-level points and caveats: Clones that got smaller from day 15 to 85 had even CD4/CD8, while clones growing later tipped toward CD4+.

TCRdb fed the 5' RACE reads into MiXCR, producing one record per CDR3 protein. The table has roughly 350,000 distinct CDR3 sequences, 25% to 30% seen once; the top ten hold roughly 13%. This receptor was identified in an adult woman who had mild COVID-19 (a few samples of this study predate the infection). Cell type and time point are not known. The chain recombines TRBV7-9 with TRBJ2-5, with D possibly being TRBD1 (6 bases). Sequencing was carried out using PBMCs or a T cell subset sorted from them (not recorded which). For the CDR3, the DNA is TGTGCCAGCAGGTCCGGGACACTACAAGAGACCCAGTACTTC. Translation: CASRSGTLQETQYF.